Sequencing of this TCR beta chain was carried out in a study of preoperative IRX-2 immunotherapy in early breast cancer. Germline V CDR1 and CDR2: SGHVS, FNYEAQ. Germline trimming cut 5 bases from V and 0 bases from J; bases unmatched to any gene: 5. The CDR3 is 15 amino acids. The treatment was: preoperative locoregional IRX-2 cytokine immunotherapy. Preoperative locoregional IRX-2 cytokine immunotherapy was tested in the phase Ib source study. Sequencing was performed with immunoSEQ multiplex PCR; in TCRdb, only in-frame clones are kept and a portion is missing. The sample consists of about 23,000 clones, 85% to 95% of them appearing once.

The rearrangement links TRBV7-6 to TRBJ2-3; 7 bases map to TRBD1. This receptor was identified in a human donor with breast cancer. The sequencing used tumor tissue, collected after IRX-2 immunotherapy. CDR3 sequence (DNA): TGTGCCAGCAGCCTAGGGACAGCTAGCACAGATACGCAGTATTTT. Translation gives CASSLGTASTDTQYF.